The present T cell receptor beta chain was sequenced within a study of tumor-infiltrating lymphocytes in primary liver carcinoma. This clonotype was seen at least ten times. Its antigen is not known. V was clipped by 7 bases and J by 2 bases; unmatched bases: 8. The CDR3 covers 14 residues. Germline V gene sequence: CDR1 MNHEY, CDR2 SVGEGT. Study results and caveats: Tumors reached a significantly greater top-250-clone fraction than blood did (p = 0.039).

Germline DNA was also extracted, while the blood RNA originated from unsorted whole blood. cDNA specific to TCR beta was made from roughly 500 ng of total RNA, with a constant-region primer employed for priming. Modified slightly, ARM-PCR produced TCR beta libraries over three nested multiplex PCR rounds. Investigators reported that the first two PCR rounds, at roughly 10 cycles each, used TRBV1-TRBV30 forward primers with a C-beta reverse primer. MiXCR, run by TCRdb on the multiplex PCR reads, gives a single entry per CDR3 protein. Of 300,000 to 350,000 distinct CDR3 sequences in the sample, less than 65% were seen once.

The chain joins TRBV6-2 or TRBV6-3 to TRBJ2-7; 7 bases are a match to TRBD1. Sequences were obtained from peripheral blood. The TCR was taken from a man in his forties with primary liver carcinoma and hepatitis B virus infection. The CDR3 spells CASTADRAPYEQYF. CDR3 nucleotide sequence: TGTGCCAGCACCGCCGACAGGGCCCCCTACGAGCAGTACTTC.